The next 20 T cell receptor beta chains were all read from a single sample in a study of cytomegalovirus exposure and HLA in healthy donors. PCR employed 60 Vbeta and 13 Jbeta primers. The data were produced by immunoSEQ multiplex PCR, yet TCRdb's version contains in-frame clones alone and is incomplete. The table shows 70,000 to 95,000 clones, with about 80% occurring only once. Source material: PBMCs. These receptors all come from a man aged 50-60 years in good health and CMV-seronegative.

The chain combines TRBV5-4 with TRBJ1-1, with D possibly being TRBD1 (6 bases). Per germline, CDR1 SGHNT and CDR2 YYREEE (reference sequence). The CDR3 sequence is 15 residues long. V lost 1 base, J lost 1 base, and 11 bases lay in between. CDR3 loop: CASSLSPDRNTEAFF. The CDR3 region has the DNA TGTGCCAGCAGCTTGTCCCCGGACAGGAACACTGAAGCTTTCTTT.

This chain links TRBV5-4 with TRBJ2-5; tentative D call: TRBD1 (6 bases). CDR1 is SGHNT and CDR2 is YYREEE in the germline V gene (reference sequence). Trimming shortened V by 1 base and J by 2 bases, and 12 bases separated the two germline ends. There are 15 residues in the CDR3. The CDR3 reads CASSLTSTGQETQYF. CDR3 nucleotides: TGTGCCAGCAGCTTGACTTCGACAGGACAAGAGACCCAGTACTTC.

This clone was picked up one time. CDR3 protein: CASSPLGLYSNQPQHF. CDR3 sequence (DNA): TGTGCCAGCAGTCCCCTGGGACTGTATAGCAATCAGCCCCAGCATTTT. The chain carries TRBV28 and TRBJ1-5; tentative D call: TRBD1 (5 bases). Germline lookup yields CDR1 MDHEN and CDR2 SYDVKM. V was clipped by 5 bases and J by 0 bases, with 14 bases between them. The CDR3 sequence is 16 residues long.

This clone was counted between two and nine times. The chain carries TRBV4-1 and TRBJ1-5; D is undetermined. The length of the CDR3 is 14 residues. The germline gives CDR1 MGHRA, CDR2 YSYEKL. V lost 1 base, J lost 7 bases, and 11 bases lay in between. The CDR3 DNA reads TGCGCCAGCAGCCAAGGGGCTAAAGGCCAGCCCCAGCATTTT. Translation: CASSQGAKGQPQHF.

The rearrangement uses TRBV5-5 and TRBJ2-5, with D perhaps TRBD2 (7 bases). This CDR3 comprises 16 residues. V was clipped by 0 bases and J by 7 bases, with 19 bases between them. Per germline, CDR1 SGHKS and CDR2 YYEKEE (reference sequence). This CDR3 is CASSLVGGATGATQYF. The CDR3, as DNA: TGTGCCAGCAGCTTGGTGGGGGGGGCAACGGGGGCGACCCAGTACTTC. Full variable domain (outside the CDR3, taken from reference TRBV5-5 and TRBJ2-5): DAGVTQSPTHLIKTRGQQVTLRCSPISGHKSVSWYQQVLGQGPQFIFQYYEKEERGRGNFPDRFSARQFPNYSSELNVNALLLGDSALYLCASSLVGGATGATQYFGPGTRLLVL.

The chain uses TRBV2 and TRBJ1-6, with a tentative D call TRBD1 (5 bases). V gave up 8 bases and J gave up 14 bases, with 13 bases separating them. The germline V gene encodes CDR1 SNHLY and CDR2 FYNNEI. The CDR3 consists of 11 residues. The CDR3 coding sequence is TGTGCCAGCGGTCGTCAGGGCACCCTCCACTTT. This encodes CASGRQGTLHF.

The rearrangement joins TRBV21-1 to TRBJ1-5. TRBV21-1 is assigned pseudogene status. This CDR3 is built from 15 residues. The CDR3 nucleotides read TGTGCCAGCAGCAAAATATTCAAGAGTAATCAGCCCCAGCATTTT. Translating gives CASSKIFKSNQPQHF.

This clone occurred once. Other DNA sequences in the same sample also yield this CDR3. The chain has TRBV25-1 and TRBJ2-1; 7 bases are shared with TRBD1. The CDR3 contains 14 residues. With V trimmed by 5 bases and J by 9 bases, 10 bases remained unmatched. CDR1 is MGHDK, CDR2 SYGVNS, per germline. The CDR3 region is CASSRDSVEGEQFF. The CDR3 DNA sequence: TGTGCCAGCAGTCGGGACAGCGTAGAGGGTGAGCAGTTCTTC.

The chain links TRBV27 to TRBJ1-5; D is ambiguous. V lost 6 bases and J 4 bases, leaving 10 bases between the germline ends. CDR3 length equals 13 residues. CDR1 and CDR2 (germline): MNHEY, SMNVEV (reference sequence). In nucleotides, the CDR3 is TGTGCCAGCAGCATACTTCGGAATCAGCCCCAGCATTTT. Amino acid sequence: CASSILRNQPQHF.

This clone showed up just a few times. The same CDR3 arises from other DNA sequences in this sample as well. V is TRBV5-1 and J is TRBJ2-3; 9 bases are a match to TRBD2. V lost 0 bases and J lost 4; bases outside the gene matches: 3. The CDR3 loop spans 15 amino acids. Germline CDR1 and CDR2: SGHRS and YFSETQ. The CDR3 here is CASSLGSGGSDTQYF. The CDR3 DNA sequence: TGCGCCAGCAGCTTGGGTAGCGGGGGTTCAGATACGCAGTATTTT.

The V call is TRBV20-1, the J call TRBJ1-1; a weak D match, TRBD1 (5 bases). The CDR3 runs to 11 residues. The V and J ends lost 3 bases and 3 bases respectively, with 5 bases between them. Per the germline V gene, CDR1 is DFQATT and CDR2 is SNEGSKA (reference sequence). In nucleotides, the CDR3 is TGCAGTGCTAGCAGGGACACTGAAGCTTTCTTT. Protein sequence: CSASRDTEAFF.

J is TRBJ2-3 and V is TRBV5-4, with a tentative D call TRBD2 (6 bases). Germline lookup yields CDR1 SGHNT and CDR2 YYREEE (reference sequence). The V end lost 5 bases, the J end lost 2 bases, and 12 bases lay between the germline ends. The CDR3 spans 14 residues. This CDR3 reads CASRPGLITDTQYF. CDR3 nucleotides: TGTGCCAGCAGACCGGGACTCATCACAGATACGCAGTATTTT. Full variable domain (outside the CDR3, taken from reference TRBV5-4 and TRBJ2-3): ETGVTQSPTHLIKTRGQQVTLRCSSQSGHNTVSWYQQALGQGPQFIFQYYREEENGRGNFPPRFSGLQFPNYSSELNVNALELDDSALYLCASRPGLITDTQYFGPGTRLTVL.

V and J are TRBV10-2 and TRBJ1-1; 10 bases are a match to TRBD1. Germline CDR1 WSHSY, CDR2 SAAADI. J lost 8 bases, V lost 8 bases, and 20 bases had no gene match. This CDR3 spans 17 amino acids. The CDR3 region is CASRLRQGARTAGEAFF. The CDR3 DNA follows: TGCGCCAGCCGACTTCGACAGGGGGCGAGAACGGCGGGAGAAGCTTTCTTT.

This sequence joins TRBV4-1 and TRBJ2-1; TRBD2 agrees at 9 bases. The CDR3 has 12 residues. From germline, CDR1 is MGHRA and CDR2 YSYEKL. V was clipped by 8 bases and J by 8 bases; unmatched bases: 4. CDR3 coding DNA: TGCGCCAGCGCGGGGGGGAGTCATGAGCAGTTCTTC. It is translated as CASAGGSHEQFF.

The chain has TRBV27 and TRBJ2-5, with 13 positions matching TRBD2. J was trimmed by 9 bases and V by 5 bases; bases with no gene match: 9. The CDR3 contains 15 residues. CDR1 is MNHEY and CDR2 is SMNVEV in the germline V gene (reference sequence). For the CDR3, the DNA is TGTGCCAGCAGTGACACTAGCGGGGGGGGTGGGGCCCAGTACTTC. Translation gives CASSDTSGGGGAQYF.

At least ten counts were recorded for this clone. The CDR3 region is CASSQEGRVTLQPEAFF. The CDR3 nucleotides read TGCGCCAGCAGCCAAGAAGGCAGGGTGACCCTCCAGCCTGAAGCTTTCTTT. The rearrangement links TRBV4-1 to TRBJ1-1; perhaps TRBD1 as D (5 bases). The length of the CDR3 is 17 residues. CDR1 and CDR2 from the germline V gene are MGHRA and YSYEKL. Between the trimmed V and J ends, which lost 0 bases and 6 bases, there was a span of 20 bases.

Worth noting for this clone: A read error may produce the germline difference seen at one junction end. The CDR3 coding sequence is TGTTCCAGCAGCCCCATAACTAGCACAGATACGCAGTATTTT. It is translated as CSSSPITSTDTQYF. J is TRBJ2-3 and V is TRBV7-9; D is undetermined. Germline CDR1 SEHNR, CDR2 FQNEAQ (reference sequence). The CDR3 is 14 amino acids. Supplemented by reference TRBV7-9 and TRBJ2-3, the full variable domain reads DTGVSQNPRHKITKRGQNVTFRCDPISEHNRLYWYRQTLGQGPEFLTYFQNEAQLEKSRLLSDRFSAERPKGSFSTLEIQRTEQGDSAMYLCSSSPITSTDTQYFGPGTRLTVL.

This sequence joins TRBV4-1 and TRBJ2-7, with 9 bases matching TRBD1. V shed 3 bases and J 2 bases; nucleotides not matched to a gene: 5. The CDR3 has 15 residues. CDR1 and CDR2 (germline): MGHRA, YSYEKL. The CDR3 sequence: CASSQGQGGTYEQYF. The CDR3 DNA follows: TGCGCCAGCAGCCAGGGACAGGGAGGCACCTACGAGCAGTACTTC.

This chain connects TRBV19 to TRBJ1-5; D unresolved. The CDR3 runs to 15 residues. Germline lookup yields CDR1 LNHDA and CDR2 SQIVND (reference sequence). V was pared by 5 bases and J by 1 base, with 12 bases between. The CDR3 DNA reads as TGTGCCAGTAGTGGGTCTAGGCGGAGCAATCAGCCCCAGCATTTT. Encoded protein: CASSGSRRSNQPQHF. Complete variable domain (other parts from reference TRBV19 and TRBJ1-5): DGGITQSPKYLFRKEGQNVTLSCEQNLNHDAMYWYRQDPGQGLRLIYYSQIVNDFQKGDIAEGYSVSREKKESFPLTVTSAQKNPTAFYLCASSGSRRSNQPQHFGDGTRLSIL.

This clone came up once. The CDR3 loop reads CASPGGDQETQYF. CDR3 bases: TGTGCCAGCCCCGGGGGGGACCAAGAGACCCAGTACTTC. The J gene is TRBJ2-5, the V gene TRBV2, with 8 nucleotides matching TRBD2. Per the germline V gene, CDR1 is SNHLY and CDR2 is FYNNEI. The CDR3 sequence is 13 residues long. Trimming at V came to 8 bases and at J to 0 bases, leaving 2 bases not matched to a gene.